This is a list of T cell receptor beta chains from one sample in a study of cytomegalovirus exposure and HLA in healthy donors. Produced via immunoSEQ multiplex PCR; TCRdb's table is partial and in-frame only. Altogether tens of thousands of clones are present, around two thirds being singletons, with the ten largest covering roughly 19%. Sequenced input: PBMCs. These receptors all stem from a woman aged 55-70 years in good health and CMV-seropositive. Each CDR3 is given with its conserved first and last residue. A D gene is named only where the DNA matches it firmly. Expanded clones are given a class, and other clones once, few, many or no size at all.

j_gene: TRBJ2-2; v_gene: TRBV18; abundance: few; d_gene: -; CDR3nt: TGTGCCAGCTCACCAGAAGACAGTATGAACACCGGGGAGCTGTTTTTT; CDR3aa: CASSPEDSMNTGELFF
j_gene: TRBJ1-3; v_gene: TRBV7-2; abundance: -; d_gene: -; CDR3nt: TGTGCCAGCAGCGTCGGACCAGCGGCTTCTGGAAACACCATATATTTT; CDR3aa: CASSVGPAASGNTIYF
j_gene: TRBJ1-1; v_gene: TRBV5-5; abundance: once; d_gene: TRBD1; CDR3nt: TGTGCCAGCAGCGGGAGTAGTACAGGGGAAACTGAAGCTTTCTTT; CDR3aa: CASSGSSTGETEAFF
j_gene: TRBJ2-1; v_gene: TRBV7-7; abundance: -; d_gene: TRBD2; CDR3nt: TGTGCCAGCAGCCTTAGCGGGGGGCCCTACAATGAGCAGTTCTTC; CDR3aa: CASSLSGGPYNEQFF
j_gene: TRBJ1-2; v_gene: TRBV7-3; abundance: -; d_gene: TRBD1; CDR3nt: TGTGCCAGCAGCTCACAAGGGGGACAGGATGGGGGCAGCTACACCTTC; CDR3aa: CASSSQGGQDGGSYTF
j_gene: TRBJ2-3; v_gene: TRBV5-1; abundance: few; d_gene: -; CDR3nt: TGCGCCAGCAGCTTGGTAGGGGTCGGCACAGATACGCAGTATTTT; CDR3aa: CASSLVGVGTDTQYF
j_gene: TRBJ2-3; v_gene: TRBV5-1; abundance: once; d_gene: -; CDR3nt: TGCGCCAGCAGCTTGGCAAGGGAGGCGTTCGTGGTAGATACGCAGTATTTT; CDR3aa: CASSLAREAFVVDTQYF
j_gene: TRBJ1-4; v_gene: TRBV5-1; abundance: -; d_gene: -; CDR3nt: TGCGCCAGCAGCCACGGGGGTCGGGGGGAGTTAAAAGGGACGCGGGCAACTAATGAAAAACTGTTTTTT; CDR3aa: CASSHGGRGELKGTRATNEKLFF
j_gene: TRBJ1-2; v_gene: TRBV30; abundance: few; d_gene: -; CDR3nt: TGTGCCTGGAGGACAGGCCCGCGCCTTAACTATGGCTACACCTTC; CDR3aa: CAWRTGPRLNYGYTF
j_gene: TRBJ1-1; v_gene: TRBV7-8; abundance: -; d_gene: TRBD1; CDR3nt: TGTGCCAGCAGCAAAAGGACAGGGGAAGGGACCACTGAAGCTTTCTTT; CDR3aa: CASSKRTGEGTTEAFF
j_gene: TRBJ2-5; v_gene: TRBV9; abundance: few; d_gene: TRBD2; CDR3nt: TGTGCCAGCAGCACGGGACTAGCGTTCGAGACCCAGTACTTC; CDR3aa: CASSTGLAFETQYF
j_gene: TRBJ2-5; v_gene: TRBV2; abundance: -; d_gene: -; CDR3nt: TGTGCCAGCAGTTTCGGAGACCAAGAGACCCAGTACTTC; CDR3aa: CASSFGDQETQYF
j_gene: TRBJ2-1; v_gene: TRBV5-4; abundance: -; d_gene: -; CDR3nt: TGTGCCAGCAGCTTGGATGGGGGGGCTGCTGGGAATGAGCAGTTCTTC; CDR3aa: CASSLDGGAAGNEQFF
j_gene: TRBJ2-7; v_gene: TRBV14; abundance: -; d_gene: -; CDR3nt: TGTGCCAGCAGCCAGGAGGCGAGCTCCTACGAGCAGTACTTC; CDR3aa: CASSQEASSYEQYF
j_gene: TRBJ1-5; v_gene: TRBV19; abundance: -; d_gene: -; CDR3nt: TGTGCCGTTTTTCCGGGGGAAAATAGCAATCAGCCCCAGCATTTT; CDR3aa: CAVFPGENSNQPQHF
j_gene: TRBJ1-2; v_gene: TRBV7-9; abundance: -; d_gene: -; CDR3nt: TGTTCCAGCAGTCAAGGGGCCGAAGGGGGCTACACCTTC; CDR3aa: CSSSQGAEGGYTF
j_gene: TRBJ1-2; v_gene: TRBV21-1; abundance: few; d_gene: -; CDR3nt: TGTGCCAGCAGCAAAAAGTGCGGTGGCGGCTACACCTTC; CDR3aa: CASSKKCGGGYTF
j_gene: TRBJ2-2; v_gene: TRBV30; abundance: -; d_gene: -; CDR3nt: TGTGCCTGGACCGTCTTCCCTACAGTGACCGGGGAGCTGTTTTTT; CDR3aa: CAWTVFPTVTGELFF
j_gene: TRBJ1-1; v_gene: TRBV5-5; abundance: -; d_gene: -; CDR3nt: TGTGCCAGCAGCTTGTACCCGACAAAACAGGGAAACACTGAAGCTTTCTTT; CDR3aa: CASSLYPTKQGNTEAFF
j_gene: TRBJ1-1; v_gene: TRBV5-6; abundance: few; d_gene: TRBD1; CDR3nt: TGTGCCAGCAGCTCCACAGGGGAGCTGAACACTGAAGCTTTCTTT; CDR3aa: CASSSTGELNTEAFF
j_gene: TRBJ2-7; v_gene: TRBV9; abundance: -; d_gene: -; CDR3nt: TGTTCCAGCAGCGTAGGCGCGGCGCCCAACTACGAGCAGTACTTC; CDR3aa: CSSSVGAAPNYEQYF
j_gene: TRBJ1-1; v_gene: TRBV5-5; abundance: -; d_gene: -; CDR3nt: TGTGCCAGCAGCTTGGATGGTGGGAGATGGACTGAAGCTTTCTTT; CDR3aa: CASSLDGGRWTEAFF
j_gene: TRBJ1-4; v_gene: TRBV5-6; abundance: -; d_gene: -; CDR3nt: TGTGCCAGCAGCTTAACCTTCGACAGGATCGCAACTAATGAAAAACTGTTTTTT; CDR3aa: CASSLTFDRIATNEKLFF
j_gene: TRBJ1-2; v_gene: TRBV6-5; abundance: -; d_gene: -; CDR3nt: TGTGCCACCTCCCCGCGGGCAGGAATGTATGGCTACACCTTC; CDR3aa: CATSPRAGMYGYTF
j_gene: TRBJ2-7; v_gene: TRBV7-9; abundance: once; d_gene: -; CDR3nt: TGTGCCAGCACCTCGGGGTACGAGCAGTACTTC; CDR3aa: CASTSGYEQYF
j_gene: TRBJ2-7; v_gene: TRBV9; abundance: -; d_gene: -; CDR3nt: TGTGCCAGCAGCGTGGAACAGGGTTGGAACGAGCAGTACTTC; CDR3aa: CASSVEQGWNEQYF
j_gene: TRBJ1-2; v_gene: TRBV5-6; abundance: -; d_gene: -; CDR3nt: TGTGCCAGCAGCTTCCGAGCGGGGGGAGGCTATGGCTACACCTTC; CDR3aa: CASSFRAGGGYGYTF
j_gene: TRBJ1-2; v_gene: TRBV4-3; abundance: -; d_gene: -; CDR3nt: TGCGCCAGCAGCCAAGTCAAAACAGGCTATGGCTACACCTTC; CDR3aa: CASSQVKTGYGYTF
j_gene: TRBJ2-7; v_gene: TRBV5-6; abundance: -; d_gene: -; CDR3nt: TGTGCCAGCAGCCCGAGACCCGACTCCGAGCAGTACTTC; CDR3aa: CASSPRPDSEQYF
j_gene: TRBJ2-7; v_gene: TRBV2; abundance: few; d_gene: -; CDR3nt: TGTGCCAGCAGTCTGGGGTCCTTGGGGACTTACGAGCAGTACTTC; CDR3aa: CASSLGSLGTYEQYF
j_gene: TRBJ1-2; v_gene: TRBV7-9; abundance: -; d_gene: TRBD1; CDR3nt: TGTGCCAGCAGCCATGACAGGGTTCACACCTTC; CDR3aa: CASSHDRVHTF
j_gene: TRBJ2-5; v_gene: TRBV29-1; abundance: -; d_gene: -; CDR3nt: TGCAGCGTTGATCTGGCCCCGGGAGAGACCCAGTACTTC; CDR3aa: CSVDLAPGETQYF
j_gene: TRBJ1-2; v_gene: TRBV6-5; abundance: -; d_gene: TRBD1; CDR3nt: TGTGCCAGCAGCCCACAGGGACAGGGGCACTATGGCTACACCTTC; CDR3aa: CASSPQGQGHYGYTF
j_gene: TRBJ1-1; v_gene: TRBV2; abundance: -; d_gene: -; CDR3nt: TGTGCCAGCAGGGGTGGACAGCAGAACACTGAAGCTTTCTTT; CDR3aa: CASRGGQQNTEAFF
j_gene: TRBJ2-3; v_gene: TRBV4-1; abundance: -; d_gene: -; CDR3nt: TGCGCCAGCAGCCAAGATGGGGCTAGAGATACGCAGTATTTT; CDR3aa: CASSQDGARDTQYF
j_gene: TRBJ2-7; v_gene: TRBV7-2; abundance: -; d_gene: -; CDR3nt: TGTGCCAGCAGTCCCATCCCCGGAGTTGGCGAGCAGTACTTC; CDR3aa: CASSPIPGVGEQYF
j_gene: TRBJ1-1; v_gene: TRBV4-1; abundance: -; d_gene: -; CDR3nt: TGCGCTAGCAGCCAATTGTCAGGGCGGGGGAACACTGAAGCTTTCTTT; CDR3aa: CASSQLSGRGNTEAFF
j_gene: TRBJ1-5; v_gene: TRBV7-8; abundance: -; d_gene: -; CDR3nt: TGTGCCAGCAGCTTAGTCGAGGGCAATCAGCCCCAGCATTTT; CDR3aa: CASSLVEGNQPQHF
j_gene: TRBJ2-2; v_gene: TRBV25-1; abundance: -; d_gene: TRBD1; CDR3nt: TGTGCCAGCAGTGAGACAGGGATAAGACCGAACACCGGGGAGCTGTTTTTT; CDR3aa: CASSETGIRPNTGELFF
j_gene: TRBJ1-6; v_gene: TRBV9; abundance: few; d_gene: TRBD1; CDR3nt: TGTGCCAGCAGCCCAGGGACAGCAAGTAATTCACCCCTCCACTTT; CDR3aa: CASSPGTASNSPLHF
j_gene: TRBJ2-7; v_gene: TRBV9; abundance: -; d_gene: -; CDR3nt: TGTGCCAGCAGCGTTAGAAGTATCCCCTACGAGCAGTACTTC; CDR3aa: CASSVRSIPYEQYF
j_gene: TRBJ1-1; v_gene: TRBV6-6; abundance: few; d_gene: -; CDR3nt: TGTGCCAGCAGTTACGAACAGGTGAACACTGAAGCTTTCTTT; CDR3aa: CASSYEQVNTEAFF
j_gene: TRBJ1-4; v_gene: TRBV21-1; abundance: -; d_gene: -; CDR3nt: TGTGCCAGCAGCAAAGCGAGCGGTTTTGGGGAAAAACTGTTTTTT; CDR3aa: CASSKASGFGEKLFF
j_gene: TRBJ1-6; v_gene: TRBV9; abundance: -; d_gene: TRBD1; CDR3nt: TGTGCCAGCAGCGGAGGGACAGGGGGTGATAATTCACCCCTCCACTTT; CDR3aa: CASSGGTGGDNSPLHF